Presented here are 2 T cell receptor beta chains from one specimen sequenced in a study of cytomegalovirus exposure and HLA in healthy donors. Both 60 Vbeta primers and 13 Jbeta primers went into the PCR. Some clones are missing from TCRdb's copy, which holds only in-frame ones; the method was immunoSEQ multiplex PCR. Seen here are under 150,000 clones, 75% observed once, and the top ten hold more than 1.5%. The sample comprised PBMCs. The source of these receptors is a young woman in good health and CMV-seronegative.

V usage is TRBV12-5 and J usage is TRBJ1-2; D possibly corresponds to TRBD1 (5 bases). Trimming took off 3 bases at V and 7 bases at J, with 15 bases between the two ends. Germline V gene lookup returns CDR1 LGHNT and CDR2 FRNRAP. This CDR3 is 14 amino acids long. CDR3 loop: CASGLNQGLSGYTF. The CDR3 nucleotides read TGTGCTAGTGGTTTAAACCAGGGTTTATCTGGCTACACCTTC.

This clone was found a few times. In the same sample, other DNA sequences code for this CDR3. The rearrangement joins TRBV6-1 to TRBJ1-1, with unresolved D. CDR3 length: 14 residues. V lost 0 bases and J 5 bases, leaving 10 bases between the germline ends. Germline loops: CDR1 MNHNS, CDR2 SASEGT. This CDR3 reads CASSEARGRTEAFF. The CDR3 bases are TGTGCCAGCAGTGAAGCGCGGGGTAGAACTGAAGCTTTCTTT.